These 21 T cell receptor beta chains originate from one sample sequenced in a study of cytomegalovirus exposure and HLA in healthy donors (dated by TCRdb to about 2017). Preparation of the library involved the immunoSEQ multiplex PCR assay. The multiplex PCR relied on a mix of 60 forward primers for TCR Vbeta segments and 13 reverse primers for TCR Jbeta segments. Not all clones reach the TCRdb copy of this immuneACCESS table, which keeps in-frame sequences only. Checked studies attribute under half of the gap to unresolved V genes and leave the rest unexplained. The sample table contains approximately 130,000 clones; only one count was recorded for around 81% of them. The ten largest clones represent 0.7% of the sample. The sample comprised PBMCs. These receptor sequences come from a young man in good health and CMV-seronegative.

This clone was found once. The chain joins TRBV29-1 to TRBJ1-1; TRBD1 matches 11 bases. The trim removed 6 bases at V and 3 bases at J, leaving 3 bases unmatched. This CDR3 has 13 residues. Germline V gene lookup returns CDR1 SQVTM and CDR2 ANQGSEA. For the CDR3, the DNA is TGCAGCGTCGGGGGACAGGGGGACACTGAAGCTTTCTTT. Encoded protein: CSVGGQGDTEAFF.

V is TRBV6-6 and J is TRBJ1-1; 7 bases match TRBD1. The J segment lost 1 base and the V segment lost 8 bases, leaving 4 bases of the junction unmatched. From germline, CDR1 is MNHNY and CDR2 SVGAGI (reference sequence). The CDR3 length is 13 residues. The DNA of the CDR3 is TGTGCCAGCGGGGACAGCGAGAACACTGAAGCTTTCTTT. Its translation is CASGDSENTEAFF.

The gene calls are TRBV6-6 and TRBJ1-3, with D perhaps TRBD1 (6 bases). The CDR3 runs to 16 residues. Deletions cut 7 bases from V and 4 bases from J, with 20 bases between. The germline CDR1 and CDR2 sequences are MNHNY and SVGAGI (reference sequence). This CDR3 is CASTLNSGVGGNTIYF. The DNA for the CDR3 is TGTGCCAGCACCCTGAATTCAGGGGTGGGAGGAAACACCATATATTTT.

For the CDR3, the DNA is TGCGCCAGCAGCCAAGGTAGAAACAATCAGCCCCAGCATTTT. As protein: CASSQGRNNQPQHF. The rearrangement uses TRBV4-3 and TRBJ1-5; no definite D call. Germline values: CDR1 LGHNA, CDR2 YSLEER. The CDR3 loop spans 14 amino acids. The V and J ends lost 1 base and 3 bases respectively, with 7 bases between them.

The chain combines TRBV7-6 with TRBJ1-1; 10 bases agree with TRBD1. This CDR3 is 17 amino acids long. V was clipped by 1 base and J by 4 bases; unmatched bases: 9. The germline CDR1 and CDR2 sequences are SGHVS and FNYEAQ. The CDR3 nucleotides are TGTGCCAGCAGCTTAGGACAGGGGGCGCGGGGAGGCACTGAAGCTTTCTTT. This gives the protein CASSLGQGARGGTEAFF.

This chain uses TRBV30 with TRBJ1-2; 8 bases line up with TRBD1. Per germline, CDR1 GTSNPN and CDR2 SVGIG (reference sequence). V was clipped by 2 bases and J by 7 bases; unmatched bases: 3. This CDR3 contains 12 residues. DNA of the CDR3: TGTGCCTGGAGTCCAGGGGGCGGTGGCTACACCTTC. Translating gives CAWSPGGGGYTF. The full variable domain, rest sourced from reference TRBV30 and TRBJ1-2, is SQTIHQWPATLVQPVGSPLSLECTVEGTSNPNLYWYRQAAGRGLQLLFYSVGIGQISSEVPQNLSASRPQDRQFILSSKKLLLSDSGFYLCAWSPGGGGYTFGSGTRLTVV.

V gene TRBV9 combines with J gene TRBJ1-4, with 9 bases fitting TRBD1. Losses at the gene ends were 3 bases for V and 8 bases for J; bases not matched to a gene: 5. This CDR3 region has 14 residues. Germline V lookup: CDR1 SGDLS, CDR2 YYNGEE. In DNA form, the CDR3 reads TGTGCCAGCAGCGCCGGGACAGGGTTAGAAAAACTGTTTTTT. Protein sequence: CASSAGTGLEKLFF.

This sequence joins TRBV5-4 and TRBJ1-1, with 8 positions matching TRBD1. The V gene end was trimmed by 5 bases and the J gene end by 6 bases; junction bases not matched to a gene: 9. Germline loops: CDR1 SGHNT, CDR2 YYREEE (reference sequence). The CDR3 spans 14 residues. Here the CDR3 DNA reads TGTGCCAGCAGTTTCTCCAGGGGGCAAGCTGAAGCTTTCTTT. It specifies CASSFSRGQAEAFF. Full variable domain (missing parts from reference TRBV5-4 and TRBJ1-1): ETGVTQSPTHLIKTRGQQVTLRCSSQSGHNTVSWYQQALGQGPQFIFQYYREEENGRGNFPPRFSGLQFPNYSSELNVNALELDDSALYLCASSFSRGQAEAFFGQGTRLTVV.

CDR3 amino acids: CASSYSSPGYEQYF. The CDR3, as DNA: TGTGCCAGCAGTTACTCGAGCCCGGGGTACGAGCAGTACTTC. This chain uses TRBV6-6 with TRBJ2-7, with a weak D call TRBD2 (5 bases). Germline CDR1 is MNHNY and CDR2 is SVGAGI (reference sequence). CDR3 size: 14 residues. V was trimmed by 0 bases and J by 4 bases, leaving 10 bases between them.

This rearrangement joins TRBV25-1 to TRBJ1-2; maybe TRBD1 (6 bases). Germline assignment: CDR1 MGHDK and CDR2 SYGVNS. This CDR3 is 17 amino acids long. The V and J ends lost 11 bases and 3 bases respectively, with 28 bases between them. The CDR3 DNA sequence: TGTGCCGCCTTCAATTTGTCGGGGGCGGGGGTTTACTATGGCTACACCTTC. Encoded protein: CAAFNLSGAGVYYGYTF.

This clone was picked up a small number of times. A read error may produce the germline difference seen at one junction end. This chain joins TRBV7-7 and TRBJ2-7; D gene unclear. In germline, CDR1 is SSHAT, CDR2 FNYEAQ (reference sequence). The CDR3 covers 14 residues. DNA of the CDR3: TGTGCTAGCAGCTTAACGAGGAGCTCCTACGAGCAGTACTTC. It encodes CASSLTRSSYEQYF.

This clone appeared a single time. V and J are TRBV11-3 and TRBJ2-3; D is uncertain. Germline V gene lookup returns CDR1 SGHNT and CDR2 YENEEA. Trimming removed 0 bases at V and 1 base at J, with 11 bases between. The CDR3 covers 16 residues. CDR3 loop: CASSLDLRQGTDTQYF. CDR3 bases: TGTGCCAGCAGCTTAGATCTCCGCCAGGGCACAGATACGCAGTATTTT.

The rearrangement links TRBV4-3 to TRBJ1-5; a weak D match, TRBD1 (5 bases). The CDR3 consists of 14 residues. Germline CDR1 is LGHNA and CDR2 is YSLEER. V dropped 0 bases and J dropped 7 bases, with 10 bases sitting between them. CDR3 residues: CASSQDTRGQPQHF. Written as DNA, the CDR3 is TGCGCCAGCAGCCAAGATACAAGGGGCCAGCCCCAGCATTTT.

This chain links TRBV6-4 with TRBJ2-6; D unresolved. This CDR3 contains 14 residues. V was trimmed by 0 bases and J by 7 bases, leaving 7 bases between them. The V gene's germline CDR1 is MRHNA and CDR2 SNTAGT. The CDR3 sequence: CASSDSGSANVLTF. As DNA, the CDR3 is TGTGCCAGCAGTGACTCCGGTAGTGCCAACGTCCTGACTTTC.

The chain combines TRBV10-3 with TRBJ1-2; 9 bases are a match to TRBD1. V lost 10 bases and J lost 7; bases outside the gene matches: 19. The germline gives CDR1 ENHRY, CDR2 SYGVKD. The CDR3 has 16 residues. DNA of the CDR3: TGTGCCACTCTCACGGACAGGGGATCCAAAACGGGTGGCTACACCTTC. Its protein is CATLTDRGSKTGGYTF.

The V and J genes are TRBV6-1 and TRBJ2-5; the match to TRBD2 covers 7 bases. The CDR3 contains 14 residues. The V gene end was trimmed by 6 bases and the J gene end by 1 base; junction bases not matched to a gene: 5. Germline assignment: CDR1 MNHNS and CDR2 SASEGT. CDR3 bases: TGTGCCAGCAGGACCCTAGCGGCCCAAGAGACCCAGTACTTC. Protein: CASRTLAAQETQYF.

This clone was observed a handful of times. This chain uses TRBV14 with TRBJ2-6; D is undetermined. Trimming shortened V by 0 bases and J by 0 bases, and 3 bases separated the two germline ends. Looked up from germline, CDR1 is SGHDN and CDR2 is FVKESK. This CDR3 region has 15 residues. The CDR3 coding sequence is TGTGCCAGCAGCCAAGACAGCTCTGGGGCCAACGTCCTGACTTTC. Protein product: CASSQDSSGANVLTF. Complete variable domain (other parts from reference TRBV14 and TRBJ2-6): EAGVTQFPSHSVIEKGQTVTLRCDPISGHDNLYWYRRVMGKEIKFLLHFVKESKQDESGMPNNRFLAERTGGTYSTLKVQPAELEDSGVYFCASSQDSSGANVLTFGAGSRLTVL.

This clone occurred a few times. This sequence joins TRBV5-4 and TRBJ1-2; TRBD1 aligns across 9 bases. V shed 6 bases, J shed 6 bases, and the junction held 15 bases outside the gene matches. The CDR3 runs to 16 residues. CDR1 and CDR2 (germline): SGHNT, YYREEE (reference sequence). Written as DNA, the CDR3 is TGTGCCAGCATCAAGCAGGGACAGGGTAAGGGTCATGGCTACACCTTC. It specifies CASIKQGQGKGHGYTF.

This clone showed up just once. The chain employs TRBV5-1 and TRBJ2-5; D perhaps matches TRBD2 (6 bases). The V and J ends lost 0 bases and 11 bases respectively, with 17 bases between them. CDR3 size: 14 residues. Germline-derived CDR1 and CDR2 are SGHRS and YFSETQ. CDR3 sequence (DNA): TGCGCCAGCAGCTTGGTAACAGGAGGGAGAGAGCAGTACTTC. Translated: CASSLVTGGREQYF.

The CDR3 nucleotides are TGTGCCTGGAGTGTTGGGGACAGGGTTTTCTCGAACACCGGGGAGCTGTTTTTT. It translates to CAWSVGDRVFSNTGELFF. The J gene is TRBJ2-2, the V gene TRBV30, with 9 nucleotides matching TRBD1. V trimming: 0 bases; J trimming: 0 bases; junction bases outside the gene matches: 8. The germline V gene has CDR1 GTSNPN and CDR2 SVGIG (reference sequence). The CDR3 runs 18 residues. The full variable domain, completed using reference TRBV30 and TRBJ2-2, is SQTIHQWPATLVQPVGSPLSLECTVEGTSNPNLYWYRQAAGRGLQLLFYSVGIGQISSEVPQNLSASRPQDRQFILSSKKLLLSDSGFYLCAWSVGDRVFSNTGELFFGEGSRLTVL.

This clone was recorded once. The V gene is TRBV7-6, the J gene TRBJ1-3; unclear D gene. The CDR3 sequence is 16 residues long. V was pared by 0 bases and J by 0 bases, with 9 bases between. The V gene's germline CDR1 is SGHVS and CDR2 FNYEAQ. This CDR3 is CASSLALPFSGNTIYF. The CDR3 DNA sequence: TGTGCCAGCAGCTTAGCCCTCCCGTTCTCTGGAAACACCATATATTTT.